The TCR beta chain described here comes from a study of blood T cell repertoires in COVID-19 (dated by TCRdb to the early 2020s). For the wider study: Samples from collaborators originated in the United States, Italy and Spain and spanned both the acute and convalescent phases of COVID-19. A de-identified subject ID, COVID-19 status, age in years and sex were almost always included in the sample metadata. The prospective study material was composed of cDNA or gDNA derived from T cells, B-cell-depleted T cells, or PBMCs. The repertoires were released in a freely available public database intended as a resource for research on the immune response to SARS-CoV-2. The samples were drawn from two sources: the first 160 participants of the ongoing ImmuneRACE study, and 1,200 or so subjects contributed by 6 global collaborators. Subjects who had been exposed to COVID-19, were actively infected with it, or had recovered from it provided the deeply sampled blood TCRbeta repertoires that made up the dataset. Where HLA class I and class II types were available, the types were taken from metadata supplied by the sample provider, not from assay-based typing. The full study reports these points: The amount of clinical and demographic metadata varied by source and participant and was provided uncurated.

TCRbeta CDR3 regions were amplified from genomic DNA using the immunoSEQ Assay, a bias-controlled multiplex PCR. The paper's data handling went like this. The number of nucleated cells in each sample was estimated by amplification of reference gene primers within the assay. To quantify the absolute abundance of each unique TCRbeta CDR3 rearrangement, sequence reads were collapsed and filtered. For each sample, productive Simpson clonality was calculated as the square root of Simpson's diversity index over productive rearrangements. TCRdb limited this immuneACCESS table to in-frame rearrangements with V and J called. A share of clones is missing; checked studies link under half to unresolved V genes, and the rest is unexplained. V, J and clone size are taken as reported in that table, and D and trimming were inferred from the DNA itself. The sample contains approximately 220,000 clones, approximately 90% of them found a single time. The top ten hold around 2.7% of the sample.

On this clone itself: Its recognized antigen is unknown. It has no much larger one-base neighbor in the sample; base qualities were not kept.

V has 2 bases trimmed and J has 6 bases trimmed; junction bases matching no gene number 0. CDR1 MGHDK and CDR2 SYGVNS are derived from the germline V gene. Inclusive of the bounding cysteine and phenylalanine, the CDR3 is 13 residues long. Of the read, only the CDR3 DNA is kept; its 39 bases are in frame from base 1. In the prospective study, participants were about 18 to 100 years old, resided in approximately 22 geographic areas of the United States, and were enrolled through a virtual design. To assign participants to cohorts, the prospective study relied on clinical history that participants themselves reported in a screening survey and a study questionnaire. For ImmuneRACE Cohort 3, a participant was defined as recovered based on two consecutive negative NP/OP PCR tests, clearance by a healthcare professional, or resolution of symptoms. In the prospective study, whole blood, serum and a nasopharyngeal or oropharyngeal swab were collected from each participant by mobile phlebotomists. Additional blood draws and questionnaires over an approximately 2-month period could optionally be provided by prospective study participants. Before DNA extraction, prospective study blood samples were shipped either frozen or at room temperature.

The clonotype comes from a woman aged 25 to 39 who had recovered from COVID-19. Sample: PBMCs or T cells enriched from blood (not recorded which). The V gene is TRBV25-1 and the J gene is TRBJ2-2, and 7 bases in between align with TRBD2. The nucleotide sequence reads as follows: TGTGCCAGCAGTGAAGCGGGGGCCGGGGAGCTGTTTTTT. The encoded protein is CASSEAGAGELFF.